This entry lists 10 T cell receptor beta chains sequenced from one sample in a study of cytomegalovirus exposure and HLA in healthy donors. PCR primers comprised 60 Vbeta and 13 Jbeta primers. Clones were read by immunoSEQ multiplex PCR, and TCRdb kept only the in-frame ones, dropping some. The sample gives 150,000 to 200,000 clones, around 62% of which show up once; under 3% is in the top ten. The sample was PBMCs. These receptors came from a middle-aged man in good health and CMV-seronegative.

The V and J genes are TRBV5-5 and TRBJ1-5; D gene ambiguous. This CDR3 has 13 amino acids. V gave up 2 bases and J gave up 2 bases, with 5 bases separating them. Germline lookup yields CDR1 SGHKS and CDR2 YYEKEE (reference sequence). In DNA, the CDR3 is TGTGCCAGCAGCTTCGGGGGCAATCAGCCCCAGCATTTT. Amino acid sequence: CASSFGGNQPQHF.

A few counts support this clone. The chain carries TRBV5-1 and TRBJ2-7; TRBD1 aligns across 7 bases. With V trimmed by 6 bases and J by 4 bases, 13 bases remained unmatched. Germline-derived CDR1 and CDR2 are SGHRS and YFSETQ. The CDR3 is made up of 15 amino acids. The CDR3 DNA reads TGCGCCAGCAAGAGACAGGGAACCATGCAGTACGAGCAGTACTTC. Translating it yields CASKRQGTMQYEQYF.

This clone appeared a few times. The chain carries TRBV19 and TRBJ1-5; 9 bases are shared with TRBD1. CDR1 is LNHDA, CDR2 SQIVND, per germline (reference sequence). The trim removed 4 bases at V and 5 bases at J, leaving 6 bases unmatched. This CDR3 comprises 15 residues. The CDR3 here is CASSTQGARDQPQHF. CDR3 in DNA: TGTGCCAGTAGTACACAGGGGGCGAGGGATCAGCCCCAGCATTTT.

The V call is TRBV2, the J call TRBJ2-7, with D maybe TRBD1 (5 bases). In germline, CDR1 is SNHLY, CDR2 FYNNEI. Trimming took 11 bases from V and 1 from J, leaving 15 bases between them. This CDR3 region has 13 residues. CDR3 sequence: CAAINRQSYEQYF. The DNA for the CDR3 is TGTGCCGCCATCAACAGACAGTCCTACGAGCAGTACTTC. The variable domain in full, completed from reference TRBV2 and TRBJ2-7, reads EPEVTQTPSHQVTQMGQEVILRCVPISNHLYFYWYRQILGQKVEFLVSFYNNEISEKSEIFDDQFSVERPDGSNFTLKIRSTKLEDSAMYFCAAINRQSYEQYFGPGTRLTVT.

The chain is built from TRBV5-1 and TRBJ2-5, with D uncertain. The CDR3 consists of 14 residues. The germline CDR1 and CDR2 sequences are SGHRS and YFSETQ. Trimming left V 0 bases short and J 2 bases short, with 8 bases between. The CDR3 is CASSLGATQETQYF. DNA for the CDR3: TGCGCCAGCAGCTTGGGGGCCACACAAGAGACCCAGTACTTC.

The V and J genes are TRBV9 and TRBJ2-5, with 7 bases aligning to TRBD2. The CDR3 sequence is 17 residues long. Germline CDR1 and CDR2: SGDLS and YYNGEE. Trimming at V came to 1 base and at J to 2 bases, leaving 11 bases not matched to a gene. CDR3 coding DNA: TGTGCCAGCAGCGTACCTGCGACGGGGGGACCACAAGAGACCCAGTACTTC. Translating gives CASSVPATGGPQETQYF.

This sequence joins TRBV18 and TRBJ1-3; D gene unclear. Trimming removed 3 bases from V and 0 bases from J, with 6 bases in between. The germline gives CDR1 KGHSH, CDR2 LQKENI. The CDR3 totals 14 residues. The CDR3 region has the DNA TGTGCCAGCTCACCCCGCGGCTCTGGAAACACCATATATTTT. It encodes CASSPRGSGNTIYF.

This chain uses TRBV7-2 with TRBJ2-7; TRBD1 aligns across 7 bases. V lost 5 bases to trimming and J lost 5 bases; unmatched junction nucleotides: 6. CDR1 is SGHTA and CDR2 is FQGNSA in the germline V gene. This CDR3 spans 13 amino acids. Written as DNA, the CDR3 is TGTGCCAGCAGCAGACAGGGAAACCACGAGCAGTACTTC. Translation: CASSRQGNHEQYF.

V gene TRBV7-9 combines with J gene TRBJ2-2, with TRBD2 matching over 8 bases. Trimming removed 4 bases from V and 6 bases from J; junction bases left unmatched: 10. The CDR3 covers 16 residues. Germline values: CDR1 SEHNR, CDR2 FQNEAQ (reference sequence). For the CDR3, the DNA is TGTGCCAGCAGCTCGACTAGCGACTGGAGGGCCGGGGAGCTGTTTTTT. This gives the protein CASSSTSDWRAGELFF.

The chain is built from TRBV25-1 and TRBJ2-7, with 9 positions matching TRBD1. Germline CDR1 and CDR2: MGHDK and SYGVNS. The CDR3 is made up of 14 amino acids. The J segment lost 3 bases and the V segment lost 4 bases, leaving 4 bases of the junction unmatched. The CDR3 reads CASSGYRGRYEQYF. CDR3 coding DNA: TGTGCCAGCAGTGGCTACAGGGGGCGCTACGAGCAGTACTTC.